This TCR beta chain stems from a study of blood T cell repertoires in COVID-19. This CDR3 contains 11 residues. V was pared by 6 bases and J by 4 bases, with 4 bases between. Germline V gene lookup returns CDR1 SNHLY and CDR2 FYNNEI. Using immunoSEQ multiplex PCR, the repertoire was profiled, and TCRdb retains in-frame clones only, with some absent. The repertoire includes roughly 200,000 clones, around 80% of them detected once, and roughly 18% sits in the top ten. V is TRBV2 and J is TRBJ2-1; D gene uncertain. This receptor was obtained from a woman older than 75 with active or convalescent COVID-19. Material: peripheral blood. This chain's CDR3 is CASREYNEQFF. Written as DNA, the CDR3 is TGTGCCAGCAGGGAGTACAATGAGCAGTTCTTC.